This T cell receptor beta chain was identified during a study of CD8 T cells in Susac syndrome. Random-hexamer reverse transcription was applied to roughly 0.5 to 1 ug RNA. TCRdb processed the immunoSEQ multiplex PCR reads anew with MiXCR; each CDR3 protein has one entry. The profile covers 150,000 to 200,000 distinct CDR3 sequences, with about 96% appearing a single time and roughly 0.12% taken by the ten largest. The diagnostic criteria were recently defined, and patients with Susac syndrome met them for definite or probable disease. The CD8+ and CD4+ T cells were isolated magnetically using a negative isolation approach, whereas the TEMRA cells were enriched by FACS. Germline V CDR1 and CDR2: SGHTS, YDEGEE. The CDR3 sequence is 15 residues long. Trimming cost V 4 bases and J 1 base, with 14 bases left between them.

The chain is built from TRBV5-8 and TRBJ1-1; unclear D gene. This TCR was sampled from a human donor with Susac syndrome. The sample was CD4+ T cells from PBMCs. As DNA, the CDR3 is TGTGCCAGCAGCCCCCTCCTGCGTACGAACACTGAAGCTTTCTTT. This gives the protein CASSPLLRTNTEAFF.